The clone carrying this T cell receptor (beta chain) has a handful of counts. The data stem from a study of liver allograft versus peripheral blood T cells. As for the study in general: The study compared liver allograft T cell receptor repertoires against peripheral blood repertoires of liver transplant recipients.

The J segment lost 4 bases and the V segment lost 6 bases, leaving 6 bases of the junction unmatched. The germline V gene encodes CDR1 SGDLS and CDR2 YYNGEE. This CDR3 spans 15 amino acids. MiXCR, applied by TCRdb to the reads, yields one record per CDR3 protein. This table holds roughly 14,000 distinct CDR3 sequences, 20% to 25% found once. This receptor was taken from a human patient who had a liver transplant. Some of these T cells may belong to the graft donor. This chain joins TRBV9 and TRBJ2-1; 11 nucleotides align to TRBD2. The CDR3 is CASTLSGGAYNEQFF. For the CDR3, the DNA is TGTGCCAGCACCCTTAGCGGGGGGGCTTACAATGAGCAGTTCTTC.